This T cell receptor (beta chain) is from a study of preoperative IRX-2 immunotherapy in early breast cancer. The protocol was immunoSEQ multiplex PCR, while the TCRdb copy is restricted to in-frame clones and leaves out a portion. The sample yields about 89,000 clones, more than 80% seen once. Between the trimmed V and J ends, which lost 5 bases and 4 bases, there was a span of 17 bases. CDR3 length: 15 residues. Germline CDR1 and CDR2: MRHNA and SNTAGT. The treatment: preoperative locoregional IRX-2 cytokine immunotherapy. This phase Ib study tested locoregional IRX-2 cytokine immunotherapy given before surgery.

The chain couples TRBV6-4 to TRBJ2-5; D tentatively reads TRBD1 or TRBD2 (6 bases each). This clonotype was obtained from a human donor with breast cancer. Source: tumor tissue, taken after IRX-2 immunotherapy. The CDR3 bases are TGTGCCAGCAGTTACTTTGGGGGGCCGGGAGAGACCCAGTACTTC. It yields the protein CASSYFGGPGETQYF.